These T cell receptor beta chains were read from a single sample in a study of blood T cell repertoires in COVID-19. Only in-frame clones appear in the TCRdb table, and some are missing; sequencing was by immunoSEQ multiplex PCR. The table records approximately 260,000 clones, around 88% of them present only once. The sequenced sample consisted of PBMCs or T cells enriched from blood (not recorded which). These receptors were taken from a middle-aged woman with acute COVID-19. Each CDR3 is given with its conserved first and last residue. Each record gives: D gene, CDR3 length, J gene, V gene, clone size, CDR3 protein, CDR3 DNA. A D gene is named only where the DNA matches it firmly. The size entry is marked missing in some rows and otherwise reads once, few, many or a size class.

D gene: .
CDR3 length: 15
J gene: TRBJ1-6
V gene: TRBV30
clone size: .
CDR3 protein: CAWLRGGISSSPLHF
CDR3 DNA: TGTGCCTGGCTGCGCGGGGGTATTTCCAGTTCACCCCTCCACTTT

D gene: .
CDR3 length: 16
J gene: TRBJ2-6
V gene: TRBV28
clone size: .
CDR3 protein: CASSFSGASGANVLTF
CDR3 DNA: TGTGCCAGCAGTTTTTCAGGGGCATCTGGGGCCAACGTCCTGACTTTC

D gene: .
CDR3 length: 13
J gene: TRBJ2-4
V gene: TRBV19
clone size: .
CDR3 protein: CASAGIAKNIQYF
CDR3 DNA: TGTGCCAGCGCCGGGATTGCCAAAAACATTCAGTACTTC

D gene: .
CDR3 length: 13
J gene: TRBJ2-5
V gene: TRBV6-6
clone size: .
CDR3 protein: CASSYARQETQYF
CDR3 DNA: TGTGCCAGCAGTTACGCCAGGCAAGAGACCCAGTACTTC

D gene: TRBD2
CDR3 length: 14
J gene: TRBJ2-5
V gene: TRBV20-1
clone size: .
CDR3 protein: CSASLWTSEETQYF
CDR3 DNA: TGCAGTGCTAGTCTTTGGACTAGTGAGGAGACCCAGTACTTC

D gene: .
CDR3 length: 14
J gene: TRBJ1-2
V gene: TRBV3-1/TRBV3-2
clone size: .
CDR3 protein: CASSQGAGEYGYTF
CDR3 DNA: TGTGCCAGCAGCCAAGGAGCGGGAGAGTATGGCTACACCTTC

D gene: TRBD1
CDR3 length: 16
J gene: TRBJ2-2
V gene: TRBV5-1
clone size: .
CDR3 protein: CASSLAGTGATGELFF
CDR3 DNA: TGCGCCAGCAGCTTGGCCGGGACAGGTGCCACCGGGGAGCTGTTTTTT

D gene: .
CDR3 length: 12
J gene: TRBJ2-3
V gene: TRBV28
clone size: .
CDR3 protein: CASSYRAYTQYF
CDR3 DNA: TGTGCCAGCAGTTACAGGGCCTATACGCAGTATTTT

D gene: TRBD2
CDR3 length: 21
J gene: TRBJ2-3
V gene: TRBV7-8
clone size: .
CDR3 protein: CASSLARGLAGMYRGTDTQYF
CDR3 DNA: TGTGCCAGCAGCTTAGCGCGGGGACTAGCGGGAATGTATCGGGGCACAGATACGCAGTATTTT

D gene: .
CDR3 length: 14
J gene: TRBJ1-6
V gene: TRBV6-9
clone size: .
CDR3 protein: CASERLLYNSPLHF
CDR3 DNA: TGTGCCAGCGAGAGACTCCTGTATAATTCACCCCTCCACTTT

D gene: TRBD2
CDR3 length: 14
J gene: TRBJ2-1
V gene: TRBV7-9
clone size: .
CDR3 protein: CASSQTSAYNEQFF
CDR3 DNA: TGTGCCAGCAGCCAGACTAGCGCATACAATGAGCAGTTCTTC

D gene: .
CDR3 length: 13
J gene: TRBJ2-2
V gene: TRBV7-2
clone size: .
CDR3 protein: CASSPLGTGELFF
CDR3 DNA: TGTGCCAGCAGTCCTCTAGGCACCGGGGAGCTGTTTTTT

D gene: .
CDR3 length: 16
J gene: TRBJ1-3
V gene: TRBV5-1
clone size: .
CDR3 protein: CASSLYPSLSGNTIYF
CDR3 DNA: TGCGCCAGCAGCTTGTATCCGTCTCTCTCTGGAAACACCATATATTTT

D gene: TRBD1
CDR3 length: 16
J gene: TRBJ1-2
V gene: TRBV3-1/TRBV3-2
clone size: .
CDR3 protein: CASSPALGQGYGSYTF
CDR3 DNA: TGTGCCAGCAGCCCCGCCCTGGGACAGGGGTATGGTAGCTACACCTTC

D gene: .
CDR3 length: 12
J gene: TRBJ1-1
V gene: TRBV29-1
clone size: .
CDR3 protein: CSVGRGNTEAFF
CDR3 DNA: TGCAGCGTAGGGCGGGGGAACACTGAAGCTTTCTTT

D gene: .
CDR3 length: 15
J gene: TRBJ1-2
V gene: TRBV16
clone size: .
CDR3 protein: CASSPPETANYGYTF
CDR3 DNA: TGTGCCAGCAGCCCCCCAGAGACAGCTAACTATGGCTACACCTTC

D gene: .
CDR3 length: 15
J gene: TRBJ2-3
V gene: TRBV15
clone size: .
CDR3 protein: CATSRDLSVPDTQYF
CDR3 DNA: TGTGCCACCAGCAGAGATCTGAGCGTCCCAGATACGCAGTATTTT

D gene: .
CDR3 length: 16
J gene: TRBJ1-2
V gene: TRBV19
clone size: .
CDR3 protein: CASSTPLIPRGDGYTF
CDR3 DNA: TGTGCCAGTAGTACCCCTCTTATCCCTAGGGGCGATGGCTACACCTTC

D gene: TRBD1
CDR3 length: 16
J gene: TRBJ1-2
V gene: TRBV3-1/TRBV3-2
clone size: .
CDR3 protein: CASSQDLGTGRYGYTF
CDR3 DNA: TGTGCCAGCAGCCAAGATTTAGGGACAGGGCGATATGGCTACACCTTC

D gene: TRBD2
CDR3 length: 13
J gene: TRBJ2-1
V gene: TRBV29-1
clone size: .
CDR3 protein: CSVGTSDYNEQFF
CDR3 DNA: TGCAGCGTTGGGACTAGCGATTACAATGAGCAGTTCTTC

D gene: .
CDR3 length: 18
J gene: TRBJ1-1
V gene: TRBV5-8
clone size: .
CDR3 protein: CASSLALVFTVRDTEAFF
CDR3 DNA: TGTGCCAGCAGCTTGGCCCTTGTTTTTACGGTCCGGGACACTGAAGCTTTCTTT

D gene: .
CDR3 length: 15
J gene: TRBJ1-5
V gene: TRBV4-1
clone size: .
CDR3 protein: CASSQDRGSNQPQHF
CDR3 DNA: TGCGCCAGCAGCCAAGACAGGGGATCCAATCAGCCCCAGCATTTT

D gene: .
CDR3 length: 12
J gene: TRBJ1-2
V gene: TRBV7-9
clone size: .
CDR3 protein: CASSLSRVGYTF
CDR3 DNA: TGTGCCAGCAGCTTAAGCAGGGTTGGCTACACCTTC

D gene: .
CDR3 length: 12
J gene: TRBJ1-2
V gene: TRBV28
clone size: few
CDR3 protein: CASRPGGYGYTF
CDR3 DNA: TGTGCCAGTCGCCCGGGGGGCTATGGCTACACCTTC

D gene: .
CDR3 length: 12
J gene: TRBJ1-1
V gene: TRBV4-1
clone size: .
CDR3 protein: CASREGGTEAFF
CDR3 DNA: TGCGCCAGCAGAGAGGGCGGGACTGAAGCTTTCTTT

D gene: .
CDR3 length: 12
J gene: TRBJ2-1
V gene: TRBV5-4
clone size: .
CDR3 protein: CASSLAVNEQFF
CDR3 DNA: TGTGCCAGCAGCCTAGCTGTCAATGAGCAGTTCTTC

D gene: TRBD1
CDR3 length: 16
J gene: TRBJ2-7
V gene: TRBV15
clone size: .
CDR3 protein: CATSRPTGTGDYEQYF
CDR3 DNA: TGTGCCACCAGCAGACCAACCGGGACAGGGGACTACGAGCAGTACTTC

D gene: TRBD1
CDR3 length: 16
J gene: TRBJ2-2
V gene: TRBV11-3
clone size: .
CDR3 protein: CASSLALGQYTGELFF
CDR3 DNA: TGTGCCAGCAGCTTAGCCTTGGGACAGTACACCGGGGAGCTGTTTTTT

D gene: TRBD2
CDR3 length: 19
J gene: TRBJ2-3
V gene: TRBV7-9
clone size: .
CDR3 protein: CASSLVFLAGVTSTDTQYF
CDR3 DNA: TGTGCCAGCAGCTTAGTGTTTCTAGCGGGCGTGACTAGCACAGATACGCAGTATTTT

D gene: TRBD1
CDR3 length: 14
J gene: TRBJ2-5
V gene: TRBV19
clone size: .
CDR3 protein: CASSITGEGETQYF
CDR3 DNA: TGTGCCAGTAGTATTACAGGGGAAGGAGAGACCCAGTACTTC

D gene: .
CDR3 length: 13
J gene: TRBJ1-1
V gene: TRBV27
clone size: .
CDR3 protein: CASSLSPGTEAFF
CDR3 DNA: TGTGCCAGCAGTTTATCCCCAGGGACTGAAGCTTTCTTT

D gene: .
CDR3 length: 14
J gene: TRBJ1-5
V gene: TRBV7-2
clone size: .
CDR3 protein: CASSLRQEHQPQHF
CDR3 DNA: TGTGCCAGCAGCTTGAGACAGGAGCATCAGCCCCAGCATTTT

D gene: .
CDR3 length: 16
J gene: TRBJ1-2
V gene: TRBV3-1/TRBV3-2
clone size: .
CDR3 protein: CASSQAVAGVDYGYTF
CDR3 DNA: TGTGCCAGCAGCCAAGCGGTGGCAGGGGTCGACTATGGCTACACCTTC

D gene: TRBD1
CDR3 length: 14
J gene: TRBJ2-5
V gene: TRBV5-1
clone size: .
CDR3 protein: CASSRRTGQETQYF
CDR3 DNA: TGCGCCAGCAGCCGGCGGACAGGGCAAGAGACCCAGTACTTC

D gene: TRBD1
CDR3 length: 15
J gene: TRBJ1-3
V gene: TRBV6-5
clone size: .
CDR3 protein: CASSYTGGSGNTIYF
CDR3 DNA: TGTGCCAGCAGTTACACAGGGGGTAGTGGAAACACCATATATTTT

D gene: .
CDR3 length: 14
J gene: TRBJ2-5
V gene: TRBV10-3
clone size: .
CDR3 protein: CAISTDSGEETQYF
CDR3 DNA: TGTGCCATCAGTACGGATTCCGGGGAAGAGACCCAGTACTTC

D gene: .
CDR3 length: 15
J gene: TRBJ1-1
V gene: TRBV5-1
clone size: .
CDR3 protein: CASSPRGEPQTEAFF
CDR3 DNA: TGCGCCAGCAGCCCCCGGGGGGAGCCCCAGACTGAAGCTTTCTTT

D gene: TRBD1
CDR3 length: 13
J gene: TRBJ2-1
V gene: TRBV7-8
clone size: .
CDR3 protein: CASSLAGDREQFF
CDR3 DNA: TGTGCCAGCAGCTTAGCTGGGGACAGAGAGCAGTTCTTC

D gene: .
CDR3 length: 15
J gene: TRBJ2-7
V gene: TRBV11-2
clone size: .
CDR3 protein: CASSLGSTSSYEQYF
CDR3 DNA: TGTGCCAGCAGCTTAGGGTCCACTAGCTCCTACGAGCAGTACTTC

D gene: TRBD1
CDR3 length: 15
J gene: TRBJ2-7
V gene: TRBV14
clone size: .
CDR3 protein: CASSQGTGGSYEQYF
CDR3 DNA: TGTGCCAGCAGCCAGGGGACAGGGGGGTCCTACGAGCAGTACTTC

D gene: .
CDR3 length: 17
J gene: TRBJ2-1
V gene: TRBV28
clone size: .
CDR3 protein: CASSQRTADGGGNEQFF
CDR3 DNA: TGTGCCAGCAGTCAACGAACCGCGGACGGCGGCGGGAATGAGCAGTTCTTC

D gene: .
CDR3 length: 17
J gene: TRBJ2-6
V gene: TRBV11-3
clone size: once
CDR3 protein: CASSEDSTKSGANVLTF
CDR3 DNA: TGTGCCAGCAGCGAGGACAGCACAAAGTCTGGGGCCAACGTCCTGACTTTC

D gene: .
CDR3 length: 11
J gene: TRBJ2-7
V gene: TRBV5-1
clone size: .
CDR3 protein: CASSGEYEQYF
CDR3 DNA: TGCGCCAGCAGCGGTGAGTACGAGCAGTACTTC

D gene: TRBD2
CDR3 length: 16
J gene: TRBJ2-4
V gene: TRBV4-1
clone size: .
CDR3 protein: CASSQAGLGGIDIQYF
CDR3 DNA: TGCGCCAGCAGCCAAGCGGGACTAGGGGGGATTGACATTCAGTACTTC

D gene: .
CDR3 length: 15
J gene: TRBJ2-1
V gene: TRBV5-1
clone size: .
CDR3 protein: CASSLTDSSYNEQFF
CDR3 DNA: TGCGCCAGCAGCTTAACGGACAGCTCCTACAATGAGCAGTTCTTC

D gene: TRBD1
CDR3 length: 16
J gene: TRBJ2-1
V gene: TRBV6-1
clone size: .
CDR3 protein: CASSEVVRGLFNEQFF
CDR3 DNA: TGTGCCAGCAGTGAAGTCGTCAGGGGGCTTTTCAATGAGCAGTTCTTC

D gene: TRBD1
CDR3 length: 14
J gene: TRBJ1-2
V gene: TRBV19
clone size: .
CDR3 protein: CASSPGQGGYGYTF
CDR3 DNA: TGTGCCAGTAGCCCGGGACAGGGAGGCTATGGCTACACCTTC

D gene: .
CDR3 length: 15
J gene: TRBJ1-5
V gene: TRBV6-5
clone size: few
CDR3 protein: CATTPGVAGNQPQHF
CDR3 DNA: TGTGCCACAACCCCAGGGGTAGCTGGCAATCAGCCCCAGCATTTT

D gene: .
CDR3 length: 17
J gene: TRBJ1-6
V gene: TRBV16
clone size: .
CDR3 protein: CASSQSSQAPYNSPLHF
CDR3 DNA: TGTGCCAGCAGCCAATCGTCGCAGGCCCCCTATAATTCACCCCTCCACTTT

D gene: .
CDR3 length: 12
J gene: TRBJ2-7
V gene: TRBV5-1
clone size: .
CDR3 protein: CASSLTGYEQYF
CDR3 DNA: TGCGCCAGCAGCTTGACTGGTTACGAGCAGTACTTC

D gene: .
CDR3 length: 15
J gene: TRBJ1-3
V gene: TRBV5-1
clone size: .
CDR3 protein: CASSPETGSGNTIYF
CDR3 DNA: TGCGCCAGCAGCCCGGAGACGGGCTCTGGAAACACCATATATTTT

D gene: .
CDR3 length: 15
J gene: TRBJ2-1
V gene: TRBV10-1
clone size: .
CDR3 protein: CASSEAQGGVNEQFF
CDR3 DNA: TGCGCCAGCAGTGAAGCTCAGGGGGGAGTGAATGAGCAGTTCTTC

D gene: TRBD2
CDR3 length: 19
J gene: TRBJ2-3
V gene: TRBV4-1
clone size: .
CDR3 protein: CASSYTPRGPGLSMNTQYF
CDR3 DNA: TGCGCCAGCAGCTATACACCCCGAGGCCCGGGACTATCCATGAATACGCAGTATTTT

D gene: .
CDR3 length: 14
J gene: TRBJ1-1
V gene: TRBV5-1
clone size: .
CDR3 protein: CASSFQRGRTEAFF
CDR3 DNA: TGCGCCAGCAGCTTCCAACGGGGTAGGACTGAAGCTTTCTTT

D gene: .
CDR3 length: 13
J gene: TRBJ2-7
V gene: TRBV19
clone size: once
CDR3 protein: CASSRDFGYEQYF
CDR3 DNA: TGTGCCAGTAGCCGGGACTTTGGCTACGAGCAGTACTTC

D gene: .
CDR3 length: 15
J gene: TRBJ1-1
V gene: TRBV19
clone size: once
CDR3 protein: CASNRGGIMNTEAFF
CDR3 DNA: TGTGCCAGTAATCGGGGGGGGATCATGAACACTGAAGCTTTCTTT

D gene: TRBD1
CDR3 length: 17
J gene: TRBJ2-3
V gene: TRBV9
clone size: .
CDR3 protein: CASSVAYGQGSTDTQYF
CDR3 DNA: TGTGCCAGCAGCGTAGCTTACGGACAGGGAAGCACAGATACGCAGTATTTT